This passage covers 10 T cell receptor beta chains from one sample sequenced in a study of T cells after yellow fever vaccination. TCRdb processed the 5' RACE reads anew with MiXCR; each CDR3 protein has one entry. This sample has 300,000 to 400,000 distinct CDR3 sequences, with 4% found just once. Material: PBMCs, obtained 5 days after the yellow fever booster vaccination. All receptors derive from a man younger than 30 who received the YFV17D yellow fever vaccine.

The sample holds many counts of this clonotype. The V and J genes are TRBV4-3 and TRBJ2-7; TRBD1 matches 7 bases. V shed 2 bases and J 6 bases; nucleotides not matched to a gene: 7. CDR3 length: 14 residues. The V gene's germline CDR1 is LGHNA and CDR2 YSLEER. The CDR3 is CASSQSTGAGEQYF. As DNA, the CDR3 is TGCGCCAGCAGCCAATCAACAGGGGCGGGCGAGCAGTACTTC.

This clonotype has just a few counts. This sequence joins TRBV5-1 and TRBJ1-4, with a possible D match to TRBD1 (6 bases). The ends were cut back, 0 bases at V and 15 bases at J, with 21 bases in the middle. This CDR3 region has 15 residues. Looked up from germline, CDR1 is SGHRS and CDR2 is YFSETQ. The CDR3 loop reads CASSLVPSQDRGLFF. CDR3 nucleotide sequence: TGCGCCAGCAGCTTGGTCCCGTCCCAGGACAGAGGCTTGTTTTTT.

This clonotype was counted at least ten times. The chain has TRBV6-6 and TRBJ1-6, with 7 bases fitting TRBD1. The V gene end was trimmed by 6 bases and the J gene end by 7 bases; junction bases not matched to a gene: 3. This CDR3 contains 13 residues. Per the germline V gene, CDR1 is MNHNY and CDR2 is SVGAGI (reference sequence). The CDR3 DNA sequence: TGTGCCAGCAGCCCGGGACAGAATTCACCCCTCCACTTT. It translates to CASSPGQNSPLHF.

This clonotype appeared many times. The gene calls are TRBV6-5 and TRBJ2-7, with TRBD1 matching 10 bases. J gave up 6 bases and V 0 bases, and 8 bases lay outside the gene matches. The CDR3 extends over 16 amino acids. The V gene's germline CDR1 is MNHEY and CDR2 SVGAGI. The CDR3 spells CASSYSGTGVSSEQYF. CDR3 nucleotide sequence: TGTGCCAGCAGTTACTCGGGGACAGGGGTGAGCTCCGAGCAGTACTTC.

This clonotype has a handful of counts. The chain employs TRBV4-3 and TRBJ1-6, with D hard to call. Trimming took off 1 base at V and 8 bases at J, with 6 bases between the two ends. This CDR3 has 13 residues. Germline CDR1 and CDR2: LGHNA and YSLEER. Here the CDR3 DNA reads TGCGCCAGCAGCCAAGGAGCGGATTCACCCCTCCACTTT. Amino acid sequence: CASSQGADSPLHF.

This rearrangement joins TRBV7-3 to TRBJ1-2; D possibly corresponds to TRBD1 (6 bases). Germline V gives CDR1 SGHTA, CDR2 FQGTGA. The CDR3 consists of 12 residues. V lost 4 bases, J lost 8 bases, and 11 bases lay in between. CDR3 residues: CASSSPGAGYTF. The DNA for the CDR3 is TGTGCCAGCAGCTCCCCGGGGGCGGGCTACACCTTC.

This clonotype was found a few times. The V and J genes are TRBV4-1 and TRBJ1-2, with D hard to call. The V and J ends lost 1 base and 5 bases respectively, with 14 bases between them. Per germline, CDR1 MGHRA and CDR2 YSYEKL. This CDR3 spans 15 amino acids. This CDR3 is CASSQAPGGYYGYTF. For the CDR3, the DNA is TGCGCCAGCAGCCAAGCCCCCGGAGGTTATTATGGCTACACCTTC.

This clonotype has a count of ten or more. The CDR3 loop reads CASSFQGPNSYNEQFF. CDR3 in DNA: TGCGCCAGCAGCTTTCAGGGGCCGAATTCCTACAATGAGCAGTTCTTC. This rearrangement joins TRBV5-1 to TRBJ2-1, with D possibly TRBD1 on 6 matching bases. Trimming shortened V by 2 bases and J by 1 base, and 13 bases separated the two germline ends. The CDR3 runs to 16 residues. Germline CDR1 SGHRS, CDR2 YFSETQ.

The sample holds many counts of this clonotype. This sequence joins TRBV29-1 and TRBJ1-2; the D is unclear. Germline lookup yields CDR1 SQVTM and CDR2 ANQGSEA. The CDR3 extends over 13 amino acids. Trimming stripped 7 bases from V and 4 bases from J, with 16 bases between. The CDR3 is CSAVTENLYGYTF. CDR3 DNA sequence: TGCAGCGCCGTAACAGAGAATCTCTATGGCTACACCTTC. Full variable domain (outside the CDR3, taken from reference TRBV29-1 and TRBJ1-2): SAVISQKPSRDICQRGTSLTIQCQVDSQVTMMFWYRQQPGQSLTLIATANQGSEATYESGFVIDKFPISRPNLTFSTLTVSNMSPEDSSIYLCSAVTENLYGYTFGSGTRLTVV.

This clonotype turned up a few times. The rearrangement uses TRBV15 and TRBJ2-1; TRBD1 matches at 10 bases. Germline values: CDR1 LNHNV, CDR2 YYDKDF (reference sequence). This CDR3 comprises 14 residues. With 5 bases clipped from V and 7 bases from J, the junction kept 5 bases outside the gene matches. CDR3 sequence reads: CATSFRDRGNEQFF. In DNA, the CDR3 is TGTGCCACCAGCTTCCGGGACAGGGGAAATGAGCAGTTCTTC. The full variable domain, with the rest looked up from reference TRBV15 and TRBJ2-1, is DAMVIQNPRYQVTQFGKPVTLSCSQTLNHNVMYWYQQKSSQAPKLLFHYYDKDFNNEADTPDNFQSRRPNTSFCFLDIRSPGLGDTAMYLCATSFRDRGNEQFFGPGTRLTVL.